What follows is one TCR beta chain and its context. These data are taken from a study of blood T cell repertoires in COVID-19. Turning to the study itself: T cells, B-cell-depleted T cells, or PBMCs supplied cDNA or gDNA.

The junction had 6 bases not matched to a gene; V was cut back by 5 bases and J by 3 bases. The CDR3 extends over 14 amino acids. The germline CDR1 and CDR2 sequences are SGHTA and FQGTGA. Per the authors' pipeline: Reference gene primer amplification in the assay estimated nucleated cell counts. Clones were sequenced by immunoSEQ multiplex PCR, and TCRdb holds only the in-frame ones, with some missing. The V and J calls and the clone size are those of that table, but D and trimming were determined from the DNA. The sample holds fewer than 200,000 clones, roughly 76% seen once. The chain couples TRBV7-3 to TRBJ1-1, with TRBD1 identical over 7 bases. The source of this sequence is a woman at least 80 years old with COVID-19, enrolled during active disease. The material sequenced was peripheral blood. The CDR3: CASSPQTGHTEAFF. The CDR3 DNA reads as TGTGCCAGCAGCCCCCAGACAGGGCACACTGAAGCTTTCTTT.